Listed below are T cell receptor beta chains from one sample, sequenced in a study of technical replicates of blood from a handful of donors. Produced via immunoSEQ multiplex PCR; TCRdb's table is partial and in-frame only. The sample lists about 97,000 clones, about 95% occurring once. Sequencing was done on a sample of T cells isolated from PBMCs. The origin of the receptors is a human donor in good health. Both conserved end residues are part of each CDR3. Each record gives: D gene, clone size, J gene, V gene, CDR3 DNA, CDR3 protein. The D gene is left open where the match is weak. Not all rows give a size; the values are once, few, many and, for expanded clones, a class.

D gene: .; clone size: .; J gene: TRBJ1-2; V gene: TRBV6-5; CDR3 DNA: TGTGCCACCCGCGGAGGGGATTGGAGAGGCTACACCTTC; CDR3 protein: CATRGGDWRGYTF
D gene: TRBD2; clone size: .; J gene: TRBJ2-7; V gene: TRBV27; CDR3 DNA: TGTGCCAGCTCGCTGAGCCCTAGCGGCGAGCAGTACTTC; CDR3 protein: CASSLSPSGEQYF
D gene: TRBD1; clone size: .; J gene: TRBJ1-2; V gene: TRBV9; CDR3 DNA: TGTGCCAGCAGCGTGAGACAGGGGAGGGGCTACACCTTC; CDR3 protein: CASSVRQGRGYTF
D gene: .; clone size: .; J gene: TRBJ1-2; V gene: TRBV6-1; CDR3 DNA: TGTGCCAGCAGTCCCCAGGGTGACTATGGCTACACCTTC; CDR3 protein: CASSPQGDYGYTF
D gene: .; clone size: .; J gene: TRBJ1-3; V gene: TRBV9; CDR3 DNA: TGTGCCAGCAGCGCCGACAGAACCTCCCGAGGAAACACCATATATTTT; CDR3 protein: CASSADRTSRGNTIYF
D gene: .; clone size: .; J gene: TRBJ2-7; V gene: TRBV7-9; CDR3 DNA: TGTGCCAGCAGCTCCTACAGTGGCAACGAGCAGTACTTC; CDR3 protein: CASSSYSGNEQYF
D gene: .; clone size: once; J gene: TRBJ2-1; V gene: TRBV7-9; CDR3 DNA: TGTGCCAGCAGCTTAGTCGGGAGCTCCTACAATGAGCAGTTCTTC; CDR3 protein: CASSLVGSSYNEQFF
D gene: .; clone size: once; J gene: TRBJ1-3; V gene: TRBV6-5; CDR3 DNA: TGTGCCAGCTTTAAGGCAGGGTTGTCTGGAAACACCATATATTTT; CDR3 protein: CASFKAGLSGNTIYF
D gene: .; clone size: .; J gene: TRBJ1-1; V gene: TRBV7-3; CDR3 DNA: TGTGCCAGCAGCGACAGAAACACTGAAGCTTTCTTT; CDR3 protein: CASSDRNTEAFF
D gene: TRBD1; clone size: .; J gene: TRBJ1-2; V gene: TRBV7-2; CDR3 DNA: TGTGCCAGCAGCTTATCCCCTCGACAGGGGAACTATGGCTACACCTTC; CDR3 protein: CASSLSPRQGNYGYTF
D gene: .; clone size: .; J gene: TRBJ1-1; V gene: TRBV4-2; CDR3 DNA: TGTGCCAGCAGCCAAGATCAGGGACAGAACACTGAAGCTTTCTTT; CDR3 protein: CASSQDQGQNTEAFF
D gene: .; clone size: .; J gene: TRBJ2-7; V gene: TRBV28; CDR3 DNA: TGTGCCAGCAGTTTAAGGGGTTTTACCTACGAGCAGTACTTC; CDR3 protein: CASSLRGFTYEQYF
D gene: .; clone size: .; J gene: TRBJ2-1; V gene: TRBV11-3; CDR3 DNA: TGTGCCAGCAGCTCACTAGACGAGCAGTTCTTC; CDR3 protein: CASSSLDEQFF
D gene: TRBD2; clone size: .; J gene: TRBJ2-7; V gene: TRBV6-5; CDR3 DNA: TGTGCCAGCAGTCTAGTAGCGGGAGTTTCCAACGAGCAGTACTTC; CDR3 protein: CASSLVAGVSNEQYF
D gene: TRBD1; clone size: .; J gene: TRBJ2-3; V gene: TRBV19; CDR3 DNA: TGTGCCAGTCAATTGACAGGGACCAGCACAGATACGCAGTATTTT; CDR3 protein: CASQLTGTSTDTQYF
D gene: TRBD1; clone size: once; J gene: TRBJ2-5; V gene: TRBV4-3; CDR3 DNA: TGCGCCAGCAGCCACGCCCCCCGAGGACAGGCACCAGCGGAAGAGACCCAGTACTTC; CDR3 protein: CASSHAPRGQAPAEETQYF
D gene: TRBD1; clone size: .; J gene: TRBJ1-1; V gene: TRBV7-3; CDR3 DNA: TGTGCCAGCAGCATGGGACAGGGGAGCACTGAAGCTTTCTTT; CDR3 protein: CASSMGQGSTEAFF
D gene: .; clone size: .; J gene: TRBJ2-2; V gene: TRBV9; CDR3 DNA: TGTGCCAGCAGCGGAATACAGGGTAGGGCCGGGGAGCTGTTTTTT; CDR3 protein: CASSGIQGRAGELFF
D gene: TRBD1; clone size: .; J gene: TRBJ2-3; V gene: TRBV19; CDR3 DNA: TGTGCCAGTACCACAACCGGACAGGGAGATACGCAGTATTTT; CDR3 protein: CASTTTGQGDTQYF
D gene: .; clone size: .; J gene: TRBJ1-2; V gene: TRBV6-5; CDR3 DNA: TGTGCCAGCAGTTACCCCTTGGGACTCGGGGATGGCTACACCTTC; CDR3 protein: CASSYPLGLGDGYTF
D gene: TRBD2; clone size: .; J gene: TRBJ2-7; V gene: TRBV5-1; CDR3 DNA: TGCGCCAGCAGCTTGACTAGCGGGAGTTACGAGCAGTACTTC; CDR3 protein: CASSLTSGSYEQYF
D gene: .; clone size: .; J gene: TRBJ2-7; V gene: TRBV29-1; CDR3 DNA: TGCAGCGTTGAGGGAGAGTACAGTTCCTACGAGCAGTACTTC; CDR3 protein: CSVEGEYSSYEQYF
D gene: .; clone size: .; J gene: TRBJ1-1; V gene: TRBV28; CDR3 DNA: TGTGCCAGCAGTTGGGGATGGGAGGGGTTCACTGAAGCTTTCTTT; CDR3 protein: CASSWGWEGFTEAFF
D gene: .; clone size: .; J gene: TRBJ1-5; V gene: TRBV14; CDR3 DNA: TGTGCCAGCAGCCAAGGCTATAGCAATCAGCCCCAGCATTTT; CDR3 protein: CASSQGYSNQPQHF
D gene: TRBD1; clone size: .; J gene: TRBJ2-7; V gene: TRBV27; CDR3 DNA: TGTGCCAGCAGTTTATCGATAGGGGACAGCTCCTACGAGCAGTACTTC; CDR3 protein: CASSLSIGDSSYEQYF
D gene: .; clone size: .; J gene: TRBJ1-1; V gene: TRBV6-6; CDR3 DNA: TGTGCCAGCAGAGGACCGGGAGGAGGGACTGAAGCTTTCTTT; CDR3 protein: CASRGPGGGTEAFF
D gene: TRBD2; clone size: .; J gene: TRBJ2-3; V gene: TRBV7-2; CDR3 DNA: TGTGCCAGCAGCTTAGTCGCTAGCGGGGGGAGCACAGATACGCAGTATTTT; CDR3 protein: CASSLVASGGSTDTQYF
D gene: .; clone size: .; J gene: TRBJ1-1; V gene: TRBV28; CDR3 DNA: TGTGCCAGCAACCGACTGCTCACTGAAGCTTTCTTT; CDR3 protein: CASNRLLTEAFF
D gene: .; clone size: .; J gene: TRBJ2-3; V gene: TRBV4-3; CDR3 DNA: TGCGCCAGCAGCCACCTAGAGGCAGATACGCAGTATTTT; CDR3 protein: CASSHLEADTQYF
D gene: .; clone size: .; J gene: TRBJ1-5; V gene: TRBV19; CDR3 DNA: TGTGCCAGTAGTATAGCCCCAGACTGGAATCAGCCCCAGCATTTT; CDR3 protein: CASSIAPDWNQPQHF
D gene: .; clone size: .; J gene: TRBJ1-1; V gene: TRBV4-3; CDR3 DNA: TGCGCCAGCAGCCAAGATTTCGGGAACACTGAAGCTTTCTTT; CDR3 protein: CASSQDFGNTEAFF
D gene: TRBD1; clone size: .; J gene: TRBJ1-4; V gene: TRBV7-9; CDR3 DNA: TGTGCCAGCAGCTTATATGGGACAGATGCAACTAATGAAAAACTGTTTTTT; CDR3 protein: CASSLYGTDATNEKLFF
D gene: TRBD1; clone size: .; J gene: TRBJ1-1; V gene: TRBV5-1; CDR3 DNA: TGCGCCAGCAGCTTCTCGGGGACAGGGGTCACTGAAGCTTTCTTT; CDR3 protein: CASSFSGTGVTEAFF
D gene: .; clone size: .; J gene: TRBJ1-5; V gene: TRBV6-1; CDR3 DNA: TGTGCCAGCAGTGAACTGGGGACTGGGCAGGGAGGTCAGCCCCAGCATTTT; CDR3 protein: CASSELGTGQGGQPQHF
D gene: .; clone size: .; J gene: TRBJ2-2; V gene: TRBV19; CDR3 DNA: TGTGCCAGTAGACCATTCCGGGACACCGGGGAGCTGTTTTTT; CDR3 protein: CASRPFRDTGELFF
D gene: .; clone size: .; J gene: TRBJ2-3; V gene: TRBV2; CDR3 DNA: TGTGCCAGCAGGCGGACTGCCTACACAGATACGCAGTATTTT; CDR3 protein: CASRRTAYTDTQYF
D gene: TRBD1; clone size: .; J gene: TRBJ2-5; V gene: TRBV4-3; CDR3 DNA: TGCGCCAGCAGCCAAGACCTACCAGGGGGCTTAGAGACCCAGTACTTC; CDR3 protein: CASSQDLPGGLETQYF
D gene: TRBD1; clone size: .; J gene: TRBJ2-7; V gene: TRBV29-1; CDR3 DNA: TGCAGCGTTGGACAGGGGGCTTACGAGCAGTACTTC; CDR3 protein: CSVGQGAYEQYF
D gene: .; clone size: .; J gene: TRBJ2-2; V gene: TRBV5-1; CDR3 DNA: TGCGCCAGCAGGGAACAGGGCGCTGCGAACACCGGGGAGCTGTTTTTT; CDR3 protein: CASREQGAANTGELFF
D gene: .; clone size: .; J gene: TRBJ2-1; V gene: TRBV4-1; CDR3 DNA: TGCGCCAGCAGCCATTCTATCAATGAGCAGTTCTTC; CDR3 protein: CASSHSINEQFF
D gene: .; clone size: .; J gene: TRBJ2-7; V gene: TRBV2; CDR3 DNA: TGTGCCAGCCTCCGGACAGCGAGCTCCTACGAGCAGTACTTC; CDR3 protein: CASLRTASSYEQYF
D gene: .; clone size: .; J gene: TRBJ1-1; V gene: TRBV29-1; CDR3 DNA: TGCAGCGGGGAAACAGGGACCAACACTGAAGCTTTCTTT; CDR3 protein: CSGETGTNTEAFF
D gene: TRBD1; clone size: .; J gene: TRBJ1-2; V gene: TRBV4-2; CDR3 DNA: TGTGCCAGCAGCCCTGCAGGGGGCGATAACTATGGCTACACCTTC; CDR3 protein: CASSPAGGDNYGYTF
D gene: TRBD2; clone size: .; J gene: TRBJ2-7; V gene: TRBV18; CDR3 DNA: TGTGCCAGCTCACCAAGCGGGAGGAGCTCCTACGAGCAGTACTTC; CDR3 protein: CASSPSGRSSYEQYF
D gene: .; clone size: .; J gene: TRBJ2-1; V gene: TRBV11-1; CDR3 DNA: TGTGCCAGCAGCTTATTTGCCTCTGAGGCTATACCCTACAATGAGCAGTTCTTC; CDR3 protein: CASSLFASEAIPYNEQFF
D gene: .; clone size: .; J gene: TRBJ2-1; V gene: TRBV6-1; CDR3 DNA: TGTGCCAGCAGTGACATGAGGGAGCAGTTCTTC; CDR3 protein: CASSDMREQFF
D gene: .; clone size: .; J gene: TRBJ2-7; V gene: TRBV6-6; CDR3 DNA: TGTGCCAGCAGTTACTCTACCTACGAGCAGTACTTC; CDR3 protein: CASSYSTYEQYF
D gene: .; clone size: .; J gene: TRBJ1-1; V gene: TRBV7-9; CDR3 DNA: TGTGCCAGCAGCTTATCGGACACCACTGAAGCTTTCTTT; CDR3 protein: CASSLSDTTEAFF
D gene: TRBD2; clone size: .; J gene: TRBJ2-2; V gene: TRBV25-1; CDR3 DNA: TGTGCCAGCACCAGACGGGAGGGCCTCACCGGGGAGCTGTTTTTT; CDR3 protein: CASTRREGLTGELFF
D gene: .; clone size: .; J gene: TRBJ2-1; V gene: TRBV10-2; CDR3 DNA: TGCGCCAGCACAGAGGGACAAAGCTACAATGAGCAGTTCTTC; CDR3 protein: CASTEGQSYNEQFF
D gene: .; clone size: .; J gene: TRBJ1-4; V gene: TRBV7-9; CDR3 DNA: TGTGCCAGCGGTTCCGTGGGGGGGGCAGATAATGAAAAACTGTTTTTT; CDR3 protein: CASGSVGGADNEKLFF
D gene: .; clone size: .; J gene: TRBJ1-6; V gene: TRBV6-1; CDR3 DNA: TGTGCCAGCAGCAGGGAAACCTATAATTCACCCCTCCACTTT; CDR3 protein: CASSRETYNSPLHF
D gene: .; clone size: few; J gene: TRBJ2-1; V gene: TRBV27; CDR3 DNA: TGTGCCAGCAGTGCCAGCTCCTACAATGAGCAGTTCTTC; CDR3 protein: CASSASSYNEQFF
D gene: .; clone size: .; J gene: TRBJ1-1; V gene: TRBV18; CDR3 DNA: TGTGCCAGCTCACAAGGGACACACCTTAGGAACACTGAAGCTTTCTTT; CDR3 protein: CASSQGTHLRNTEAFF